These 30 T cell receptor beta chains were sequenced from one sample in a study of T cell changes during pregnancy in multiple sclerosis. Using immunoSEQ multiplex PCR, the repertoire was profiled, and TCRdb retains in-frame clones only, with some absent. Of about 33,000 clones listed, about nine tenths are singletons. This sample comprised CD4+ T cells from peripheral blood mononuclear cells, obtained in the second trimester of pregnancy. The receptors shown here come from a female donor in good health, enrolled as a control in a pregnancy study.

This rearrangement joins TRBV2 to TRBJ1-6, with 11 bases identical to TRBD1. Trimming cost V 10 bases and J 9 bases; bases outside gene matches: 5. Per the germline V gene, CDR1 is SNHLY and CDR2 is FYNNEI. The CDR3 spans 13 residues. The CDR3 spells CATRTGGGSPLHF. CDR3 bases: TGTGCCACTCGGACAGGGGGCGGTTCACCCCTCCACTTT.

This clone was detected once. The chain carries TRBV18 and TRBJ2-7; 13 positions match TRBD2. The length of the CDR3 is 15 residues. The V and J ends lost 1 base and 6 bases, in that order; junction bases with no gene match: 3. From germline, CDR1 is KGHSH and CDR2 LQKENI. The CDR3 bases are TGTGCCAGCTCACCACTCGGACTAGCGGGAGTCGAGCAGTACTTC. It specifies CASSPLGLAGVEQYF.

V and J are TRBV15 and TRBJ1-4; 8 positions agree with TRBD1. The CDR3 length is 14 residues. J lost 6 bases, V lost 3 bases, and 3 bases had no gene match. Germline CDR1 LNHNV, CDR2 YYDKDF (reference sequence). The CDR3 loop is CATSSRQGHEKLFF. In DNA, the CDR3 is TGTGCCACCAGCAGCAGACAGGGGCATGAAAAACTGTTTTTT.

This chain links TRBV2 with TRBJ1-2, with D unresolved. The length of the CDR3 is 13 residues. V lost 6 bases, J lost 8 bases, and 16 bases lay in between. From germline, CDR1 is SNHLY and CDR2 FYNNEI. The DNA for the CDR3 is TGTGCCAGCAGGCCCGAGGTAAAGAGGGGCTACACCTTC. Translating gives CASRPEVKRGYTF.

CDR3 region: CASRGLSSYNEQFF. The DNA for the CDR3 is TGTGCCAGCAGGGGACTGAGCTCCTACAATGAGCAGTTCTTC. The chain couples TRBV27 to TRBJ2-1, with a possible D match to TRBD2 (6 bases). V lost 6 bases to trimming and J lost 0 bases, with 9 bases between them. This CDR3 contains 14 residues. Germline assignment: CDR1 MNHEY and CDR2 SMNVEV (reference sequence).

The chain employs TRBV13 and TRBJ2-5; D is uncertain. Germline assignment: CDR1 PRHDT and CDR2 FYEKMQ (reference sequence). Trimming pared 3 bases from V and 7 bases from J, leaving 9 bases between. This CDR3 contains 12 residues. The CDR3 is CASSFGGATQYF. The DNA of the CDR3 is TGTGCCAGCAGCTTCGGCGGAGCGACCCAGTACTTC.

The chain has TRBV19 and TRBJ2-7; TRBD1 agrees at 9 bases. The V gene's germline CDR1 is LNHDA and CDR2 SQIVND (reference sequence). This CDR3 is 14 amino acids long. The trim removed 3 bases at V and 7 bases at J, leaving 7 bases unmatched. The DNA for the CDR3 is TGTGCCAGTAGTATTGGACAGGGGATGGGAGAGCAGTACTTC. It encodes CASSIGQGMGEQYF.

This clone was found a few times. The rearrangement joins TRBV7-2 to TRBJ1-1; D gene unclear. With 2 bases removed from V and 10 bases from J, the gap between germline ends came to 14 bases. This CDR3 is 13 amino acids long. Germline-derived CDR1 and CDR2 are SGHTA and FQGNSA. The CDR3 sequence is CASSLSPTGGAFF. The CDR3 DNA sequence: TGTGCCAGCAGCTTATCGCCCACGGGTGGAGCTTTCTTT.

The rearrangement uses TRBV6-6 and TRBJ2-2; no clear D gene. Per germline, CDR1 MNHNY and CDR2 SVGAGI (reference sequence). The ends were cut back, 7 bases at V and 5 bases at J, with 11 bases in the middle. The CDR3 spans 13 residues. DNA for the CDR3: TGTGCCAGCACCAACCCGAGGACCGGGGAGCTGTTTTTT. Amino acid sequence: CASTNPRTGELFF.

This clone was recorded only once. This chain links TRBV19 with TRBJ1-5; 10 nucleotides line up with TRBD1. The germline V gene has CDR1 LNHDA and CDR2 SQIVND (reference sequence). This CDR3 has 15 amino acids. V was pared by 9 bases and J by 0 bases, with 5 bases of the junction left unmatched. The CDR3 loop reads CASRTGGISNQPQHF. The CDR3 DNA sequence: TGTGCCAGCCGGACAGGGGGTATTAGCAATCAGCCCCAGCATTTT.

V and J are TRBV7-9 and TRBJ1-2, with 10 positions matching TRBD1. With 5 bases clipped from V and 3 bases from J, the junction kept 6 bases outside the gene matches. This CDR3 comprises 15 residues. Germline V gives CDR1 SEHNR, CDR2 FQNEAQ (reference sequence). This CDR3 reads CASSGRTGGDYGYTF. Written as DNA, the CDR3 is TGTGCCAGCAGCGGTAGGACAGGGGGAGACTATGGCTACACCTTC. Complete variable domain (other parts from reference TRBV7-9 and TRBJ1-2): DTGVSQNPRHKITKRGQNVTFRCDPISEHNRLYWYRQTLGQGPEFLTYFQNEAQLEKSRLLSDRFSAERPKGSFSTLEIQRTEQGDSAMYLCASSGRTGGDYGYTFGSGTRLTVV.

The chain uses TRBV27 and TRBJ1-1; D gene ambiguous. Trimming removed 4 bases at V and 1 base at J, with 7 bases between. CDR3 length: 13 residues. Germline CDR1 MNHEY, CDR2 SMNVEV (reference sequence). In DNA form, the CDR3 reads TGTGCCAGCAGTTCTATACCGAACACTGAAGCTTTCTTT. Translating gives CASSSIPNTEAFF.

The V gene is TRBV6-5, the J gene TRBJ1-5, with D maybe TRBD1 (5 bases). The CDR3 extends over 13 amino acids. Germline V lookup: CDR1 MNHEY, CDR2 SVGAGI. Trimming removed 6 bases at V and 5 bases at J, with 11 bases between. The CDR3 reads CASRDSIDQPQHF. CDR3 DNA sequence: TGTGCCAGCAGAGACAGCATCGATCAGCCCCAGCATTTT.

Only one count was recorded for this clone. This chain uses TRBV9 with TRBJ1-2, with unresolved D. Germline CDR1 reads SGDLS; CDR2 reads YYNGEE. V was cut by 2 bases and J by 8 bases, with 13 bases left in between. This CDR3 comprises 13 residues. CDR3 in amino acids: CASSVSGRGGYTF. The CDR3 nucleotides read TGTGCCAGCAGCGTCTCCGGACGGGGAGGCTACACCTTC.

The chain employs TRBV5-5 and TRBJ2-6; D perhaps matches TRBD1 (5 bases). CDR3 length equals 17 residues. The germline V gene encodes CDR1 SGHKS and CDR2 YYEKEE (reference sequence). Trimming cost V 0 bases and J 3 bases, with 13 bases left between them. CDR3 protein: CASSLGPTGSGANVLTF. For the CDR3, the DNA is TGTGCCAGCAGCTTGGGGCCTACAGGTAGTGGGGCCAACGTCCTGACTTTC.

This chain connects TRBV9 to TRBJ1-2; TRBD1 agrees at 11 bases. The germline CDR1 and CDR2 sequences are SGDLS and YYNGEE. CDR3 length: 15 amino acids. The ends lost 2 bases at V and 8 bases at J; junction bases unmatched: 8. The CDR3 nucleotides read TGTGCCAGCAGCGTTGGAGGACAGGGGGCAGGAGGCTACACCTTC. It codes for CASSVGGQGAGGYTF.

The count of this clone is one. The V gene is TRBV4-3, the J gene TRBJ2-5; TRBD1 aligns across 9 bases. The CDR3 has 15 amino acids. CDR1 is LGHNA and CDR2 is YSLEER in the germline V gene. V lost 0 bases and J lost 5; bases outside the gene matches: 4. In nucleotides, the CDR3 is TGCGCCAGCAGCCAAGAGGGACAGGGACGGGAGACCCAGTACTTC. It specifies CASSQEGQGRETQYF.

This chain's CDR3 is CSVQGGRDQPQHF. For the CDR3, the DNA is TGCAGCGTCCAGGGGGGTAGAGATCAGCCCCAGCATTTT. The genes are TRBV29-1 and TRBJ1-5, with 7 positions matching TRBD1. The trim removed 6 bases at V and 5 bases at J, leaving 7 bases unmatched. Germline V CDR1 and CDR2: SQVTM, ANQGSEA. The CDR3 consists of 13 residues.

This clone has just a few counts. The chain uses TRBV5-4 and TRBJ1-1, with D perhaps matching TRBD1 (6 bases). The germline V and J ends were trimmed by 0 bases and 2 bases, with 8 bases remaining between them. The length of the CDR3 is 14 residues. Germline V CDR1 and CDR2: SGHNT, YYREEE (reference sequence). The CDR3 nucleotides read TGTGCCAGCAGCTTGGCACAGGGAAACACTGAAGCTTTCTTT. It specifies CASSLAQGNTEAFF.

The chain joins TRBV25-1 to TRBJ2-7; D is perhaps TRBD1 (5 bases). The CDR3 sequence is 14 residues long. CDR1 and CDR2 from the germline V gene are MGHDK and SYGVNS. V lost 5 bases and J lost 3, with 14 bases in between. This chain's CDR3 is CASSRGLTFYEQYF. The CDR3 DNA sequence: TGTGCCAGCAGTAGGGGCCTCACCTTCTACGAGCAGTACTTC.

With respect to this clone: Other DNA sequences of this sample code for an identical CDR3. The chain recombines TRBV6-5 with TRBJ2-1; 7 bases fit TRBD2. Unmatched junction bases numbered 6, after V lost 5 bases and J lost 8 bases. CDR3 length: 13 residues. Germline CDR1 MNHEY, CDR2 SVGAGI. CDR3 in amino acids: CASSGGVRHEQFF. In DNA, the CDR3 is TGTGCCAGCAGTGGGGGGGTAAGGCATGAGCAGTTCTTC.

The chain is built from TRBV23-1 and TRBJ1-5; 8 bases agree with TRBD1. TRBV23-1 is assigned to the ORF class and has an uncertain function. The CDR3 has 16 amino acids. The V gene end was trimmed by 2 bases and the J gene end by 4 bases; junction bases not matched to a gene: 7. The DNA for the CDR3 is TGCGCCAGCAGTCAAACGCGACAGGGGCGTAATCAGCCCCAGCATTTT. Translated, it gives CASSQTRQGRNQPQHF.

As DNA, the CDR3 is TGTGCCAGCTCTCGGGGGACCGGGGAGCTGTTTTTT. Translated, it gives CASSRGTGELFF. The chain employs TRBV6-6 and TRBJ2-2, with D maybe TRBD2 (6 bases). Germline lookup yields CDR1 MNHNY and CDR2 SVGAGI (reference sequence). V was clipped by 8 bases and J by 5 bases, with 9 bases between them. CDR3 length: 12 residues.

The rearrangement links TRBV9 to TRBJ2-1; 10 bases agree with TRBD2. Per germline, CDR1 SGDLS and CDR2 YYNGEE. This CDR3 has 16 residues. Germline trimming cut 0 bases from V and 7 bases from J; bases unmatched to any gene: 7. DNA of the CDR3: TGTGCCAGCAGCGTAGAGGGTAGCGGGGGGTGGAATGAGCAGTTCTTC. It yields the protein CASSVEGSGGWNEQFF.

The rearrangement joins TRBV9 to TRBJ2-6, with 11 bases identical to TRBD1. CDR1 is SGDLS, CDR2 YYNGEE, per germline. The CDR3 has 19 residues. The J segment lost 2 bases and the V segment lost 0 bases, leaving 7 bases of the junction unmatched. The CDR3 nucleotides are TGTGCCAGCAGCGTAGCGGGGGGGACAGGGGGTACTGGGGCCAACGTCCTGACTTTC. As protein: CASSVAGGTGGTGANVLTF. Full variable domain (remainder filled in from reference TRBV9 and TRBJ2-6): DSGVTQTPKHLITATGQRVTLRCSPRSGDLSVYWYQQSLDQGLQFLIQYYNGEERAKGNILERFSAQQFPDLHSELNLSSLELGDSALYFCASSVAGGTGGTGANVLTFGAGSRLTVL.

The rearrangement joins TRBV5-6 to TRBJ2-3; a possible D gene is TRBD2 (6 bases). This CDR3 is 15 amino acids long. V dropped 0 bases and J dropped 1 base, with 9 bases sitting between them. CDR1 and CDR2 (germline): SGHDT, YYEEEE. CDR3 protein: CASSLGTIRTDTQYF. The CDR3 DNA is TGTGCCAGCAGCTTGGGGACTATACGCACAGATACGCAGTATTTT.

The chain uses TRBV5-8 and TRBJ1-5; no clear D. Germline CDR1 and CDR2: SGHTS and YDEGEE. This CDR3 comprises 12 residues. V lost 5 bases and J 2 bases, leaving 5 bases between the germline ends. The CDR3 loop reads CASRPGNQPQHF. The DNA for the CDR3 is TGTGCCAGCAGACCGGGCAATCAGCCCCAGCATTTT.

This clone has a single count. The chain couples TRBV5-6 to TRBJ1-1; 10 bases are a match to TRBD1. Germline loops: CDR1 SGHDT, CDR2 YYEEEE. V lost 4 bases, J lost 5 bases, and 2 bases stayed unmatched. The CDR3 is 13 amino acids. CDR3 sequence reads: CASSRDRGTEAFF. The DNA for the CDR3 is TGTGCCAGCAGCCGGGACAGGGGTACTGAAGCTTTCTTT.

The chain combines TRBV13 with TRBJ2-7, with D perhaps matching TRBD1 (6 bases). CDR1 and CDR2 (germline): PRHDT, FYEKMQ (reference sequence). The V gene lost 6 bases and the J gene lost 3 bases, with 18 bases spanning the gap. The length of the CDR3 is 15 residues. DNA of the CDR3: TGTGCCAGCAGTATAAGGGGGAAGGGGAACTACGAGCAGTACTTC. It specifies CASSIRGKGNYEQYF.

The CDR3 spells CAWSRDRGYSNQPQHF. CDR3 in DNA: TGTGCCTGGAGCCGTGACAGGGGTTATAGCAATCAGCCCCAGCATTTT. The chain carries TRBV30 and TRBJ1-5; 8 nucleotides match TRBD1. The V and J ends lost 3 bases and 0 bases, in that order; junction bases with no gene match: 7. Germline CDR1 GTSNPN, CDR2 SVGIG (reference sequence). This CDR3 comprises 16 residues.